This TCR beta chain was recorded in a study of shared clonotypes between healthy human individuals. Turning to the study itself: Researchers drew samples from a couple of women and three men aged 18 to 49. Regarding the study as a whole: What naive subsets generally showed was a larger estimated richness than memory subsets showed. The study drew on few donors, limiting represented genetic and exposure-history diversity.

Sequencing was at deep level. Some clones are missing from TCRdb's copy, which holds only in-frame ones; the method was immunoSEQ multiplex PCR. The sample has more than 2,000,000 clones; around nine tenths are singletons. With regard to this clone: As yet, its antigen is unknown.

V lost 8 bases and J lost 0, with 10 bases in between. The V gene's germline CDR1 is KGHSH and CDR2 LQKENI. The CDR3 runs 13 residues. This sequence originates from a young man in good health. Specimen: naive CD4+ T cells sorted from blood. Subset reported: CD45RA+ positively selected. J is TRBJ1-1 and V is TRBV18, with D tentatively TRBD1 (6 bases). Here the CDR3 reads CASRTDMNTEAFF. The CDR3 DNA follows: TGTGCCAGCCGGACAGATATGAACACTGAAGCTTTCTTT.